This is a list of T cell receptor beta chains from one sample in a study of shared clonotypes between healthy human individuals. TCRdb's copy holds only in-frame clones and misses some; the assay was immunoSEQ multiplex PCR. The profile shows around 2.3 million clones, around 95% of them singletons. The sequencing input was naive CD4+ T cells sorted from blood. These receptors all stem from a man aged 18 to 29 in good health. CDR3s include the opening cysteine and the closing phenylalanine or tryptophan. A D gene is named only where the DNA matches it firmly. Only some rows state a clone size, as once, few, many or a class for expanded clones.

len,j_gene,abundance,v_gene,d_gene,CDR3nt,CDR3aa
16,TRBJ1-4,.,TRBV9,.,TGTGCCAGCAGCGCACATGGGGGACACAGTAATGAAAAACTGTTTTTT,CASSAHGGHSNEKLFF
13,TRBJ2-2,.,TRBV10-1,.,TGCGCCAGCAGTGGATATGGCACCGGGGAGCTGTTTTTT,CASSGYGTGELFF
14,TRBJ2-7,.,TRBV7-9,.,TGTGCCAGCACCTCTCGGACAGAGCTCTACGAGCAGTACTTC,CASTSRTELYEQYF
16,TRBJ2-4,.,TRBV6-5,TRBD2,TGTGCCAGCAGTTATCGGGGCGGGAGAGAACAGAAGAGACAGTACTTC,CASSYRGGREQKRQYF
14,TRBJ2-7,once,TRBV2,TRBD2,TGTGCCAGCGGAGCAACGACTAGCGTAGGGGAGCAGTACTTC,CASGATTSVGEQYF
13,TRBJ2-3,.,TRBV11-2,.,TGTGCCAGCAGCTTAAGCGTCGGAGATACGCAGTATTTT,CASSLSVGDTQYF
15,TRBJ2-1,.,TRBV18,.,TGTGCCAGCTCATACGTGCGGGACTCCTACAATGAGCAGTTCTTC,CASSYVRDSYNEQFF
16,TRBJ1-4,.,TRBV4-1,.,TGCGCCAGCAGCCGAGGAGGGCGGACTCCCAATGAAAAACTGTTTTTT,CASSRGGRTPNEKLFF
12,TRBJ2-7,.,TRBV10-3,.,TGTGCCATCAGTGAAGGGGCCGGGGAGCAGTACTTC,CAISEGAGEQYF
16,TRBJ1-3,.,TRBV2,.,TGTGCCAGCAGTGAACCCCCTCCGAGGGTCGGAAACACCATATATTTT,CASSEPPPRVGNTIYF
15,TRBJ2-7,.,TRBV21-1,.,TGTGCCAGCAGCAAAGATGGCCCATGGGACTACGAGCAGTACTTC,CASSKDGPWDYEQYF
14,TRBJ1-2,.,TRBV7-8,TRBD1,TGTGCCAGCAGCTTTTGGGACAGGGGGGATGGCTACACCTTC,CASSFWDRGDGYTF
14,TRBJ2-3,.,TRBV4-3,TRBD1,TGCGCCAGCAAACCGGGACAGGGGACAGATACGCAGTATTTT,CASKPGQGTDTQYF
15,TRBJ1-1,.,TRBV28,TRBD1,TGTGCCAGCAGTTCTGCCGGGACAGGGGACACTGAAGCTTTCTTT,CASSSAGTGDTEAFF
13,TRBJ1-1,.,TRBV19,TRBD1,TGTGCCAGTAGTACCGTGACAGGGATGGATGCTTTCTTT,CASSTVTGMDAFF
12,TRBJ1-6,.,TRBV14,.,TGTGCCAGCGGACACCTAAATTCACCCCTCCACTTT,CASGHLNSPLHF
15,TRBJ1-6,.,TRBV27,.,TGTGCCAGCAGTTACCGAACGGGCTATAATTCACCCCTCCACTTT,CASSYRTGYNSPLHF
14,TRBJ2-1,.,TRBV7-3,TRBD2,TGTGCCAGCAGTCGCGGACTAGAATACAATGAGCAGTTCTTC,CASSRGLEYNEQFF
13,TRBJ1-1,.,TRBV19,.,TGTGCCAGTAGTATAGGGACAAACACTGAAGCTTTCTTT,CASSIGTNTEAFF
16,TRBJ1-4,.,TRBV5-6,.,TGTGCCAGCAGCAAACAGGGTCGACCCCTTGGCGAAAAACTGTTTTTT,CASSKQGRPLGEKLFF
12,TRBJ2-2,.,TRBV6-5,.,TGTGCCAGCAGGAACCCGGCCGGGGAGCTGTTTTTT,CASRNPAGELFF
11,TRBJ2-3,.,TRBV7-8,.,TGTGCCAGCAGCTTAGGAGCTGCGCAGTATTTT,CASSLGAAQYF
15,TRBJ2-7,.,TRBV6-6,TRBD2,TGTGCCAGCAGCCTAGCGGGAGGGAGGGGACTCGAGCAGTACTTC,CASSLAGGRGLEQYF
15,TRBJ2-2,.,TRBV5-1,.,TGCGCCAGCAGCCTGGCGGGGGCCGGAACCGGGGAGCTGTTTTTT,CASSLAGAGTGELFF
12,TRBJ2-7,.,TRBV6-5,.,TGTGCCAGCAGTGCGCGGGGGCTCGAGCAGTACTTC,CASSARGLEQYF
15,TRBJ1-4,.,TRBV5-5,.,TGTGCCAGCAGCAACGTCGGAACAGACATAGAAAAACTGTTTTTT,CASSNVGTDIEKLFF
14,TRBJ2-7,.,TRBV7-9,TRBD1,TGTGCCAGCAGCTCGGGACAGGGCGCCTACGAGCAGTACTTC,CASSSGQGAYEQYF
15,TRBJ2-3,.,TRBV11-3,TRBD2,TGTGCCAGCAGCTCAACCGGACTAGCGGGCCAGGTGCAGTATTTT,CASSSTGLAGQVQYF
15,TRBJ1-5,.,TRBV4-3,.,TGCGCCAGCAGCCGCAATCGTTATAGCAATCAGCCCCAGCATTTT,CASSRNRYSNQPQHF
15,TRBJ2-4,.,TRBV7-2,.,TGTGCCAGCAGCTCCCTCATAACAGGGGGGGACATTCAGTACTTC,CASSSLITGGDIQYF
16,TRBJ2-7,.,TRBV7-9,TRBD2,TGTGCCAGCAGCTTAGAGGTAGCGGGGGGTCGCTACGAGCAGTACTTC,CASSLEVAGGRYEQYF
14,TRBJ2-3,once,TRBV10-2,.,TGCGCCAGCAGTGGCGGGGTCCGCACAGATACGCAGTATTTT,CASSGGVRTDTQYF
13,TRBJ2-1,few,TRBV2,.,TGTGCCAGCAGTGAAGATAAAGTCAATGAGCAGTTCTTC,CASSEDKVNEQFF
13,TRBJ1-5,few,TRBV27,.,TGTGCCAGCAGTTTATCGTACTATCAGCCCCAGCATTTT,CASSLSYYQPQHF
15,TRBJ1-5,.,TRBV27,.,TGTGCCAGCAGGTTGACAGGAGGAGGTAATCAGCCCCAGCATTTT,CASRLTGGGNQPQHF
12,TRBJ2-7,.,TRBV5-1,.,TGCGCCAGCAGCTTGGTTGGGGACGAGCAGTACTTC,CASSLVGDEQYF
15,TRBJ2-1,.,TRBV5-6,TRBD1,TGTGCCAGCAGTCTGGACAGGGTTTCCTACAATGAGCAGTTCTTC,CASSLDRVSYNEQFF
15,TRBJ2-3,few,TRBV30,TRBD2,TGTGCCTGGAAGGCGACTAGCGGGAGCTTAGATACGCAGTATTTT,CAWKATSGSLDTQYF
14,TRBJ2-7,.,TRBV27,TRBD2,TGTGCCAGCAGTATCCTAGCGGGGGGCTACGAGCAGTACTTC,CASSILAGGYEQYF
15,TRBJ2-7,.,TRBV5-1,TRBD1,TGCGCCAGCAGCCCCGGACAGGGGCAACACGACGAGCAGTACTTC,CASSPGQGQHDEQYF
15,TRBJ1-6,few,TRBV27,.,TGTGCCAGCAGTGCATTCGAGGGGTTGGGTTCACCCCTCCACTTT,CASSAFEGLGSPLHF